Listed here are 18 T cell receptor beta chains from one sample, sequenced in a study of blood T cell repertoires in COVID-19. Clones were read by immunoSEQ multiplex PCR, and TCRdb kept only the in-frame ones, dropping some. The data contain a few hundred thousand clones, 80% to 90% of them seen just once; the ten biggest clones take up roughly 5.9%. Sequenced: peripheral blood. These receptor sequences come from a woman between 45 and 65 years old with COVID-19, enrolled during active disease.

The rearrangement joins TRBV27 to TRBJ2-7; TRBD2 matches 7 bases. Trimming took 2 bases from V and 1 from J; bases not matched to a gene: 11. Germline values: CDR1 MNHEY, CDR2 SMNVEV (reference sequence). The CDR3 contains 17 residues. The CDR3 here is CASSLRMLTSVSYEQYF. The CDR3 coding sequence is TGTGCCAGCAGTTTACGGATGCTTACTAGCGTGTCCTACGAGCAGTACTTC.

The V call is TRBV5-1, the J call TRBJ2-1; 8 nucleotides line up with TRBD2. CDR3 length equals 15 residues. Per the germline V gene, CDR1 is SGHRS and CDR2 is YFSETQ. Losses at the gene ends were 4 bases for V and 5 bases for J; bases not matched to a gene: 8. For the CDR3, the DNA is TGCGCCAGCAGCGGACTAGCTTCCGGCCACAATGAGCAGTTCTTC. Protein product: CASSGLASGHNEQFF.

This rearrangement joins TRBV24-1 to TRBJ2-5, with 10 bases identical to TRBD1. There are 16 residues in the CDR3. Losses at the gene ends were 1 base for V and 4 bases for J; bases not matched to a gene: 5. Looked up from germline, CDR1 is KGHDR and CDR2 is SFDVKD. The CDR3 sequence: CATSDFSRTGGETQYF. CDR3 DNA: TGTGCCACCAGTGATTTCTCCCGGACAGGGGGAGAGACCCAGTACTTC.

This clone was detected once. The rearrangement joins TRBV18 to TRBJ1-2; TRBD1 might be the D (5 bases). Germline V gene lookup returns CDR1 KGHSH and CDR2 LQKENI. The CDR3 is 14 amino acids. Trimming shortened V by 6 bases and J by 3 bases, and 14 bases separated the two germline ends. The CDR3: CASSPAGDHYGYTF. CDR3 in DNA: TGTGCCAGCTCCCCAGCGGGGGACCACTATGGCTACACCTTC.

The chain links TRBV7-3 to TRBJ2-1, with 9 bases fitting TRBD2. Germline trimming cut 4 bases from V and 13 bases from J; bases unmatched to any gene: 5. The CDR3 sequence is 12 residues long. Germline CDR1 reads SGHTA; CDR2 reads FQGTGA. In DNA, the CDR3 is TGTGCCAGCAGCTCTCTAGCGGGGATTCAGTTCTTC. It yields the protein CASSSLAGIQFF.

V gene TRBV30 combines with J gene TRBJ1-1, with D perhaps TRBD1 (6 bases). Between the trimmed V and J ends, which lost 1 base and 0 bases, there was a span of 9 bases. The CDR3 is 14 amino acids. Germline V CDR1 and CDR2: GTSNPN, SVGIG (reference sequence). The CDR3 DNA sequence: TGTGCCTGGAGTGACGGGGGGCTGAACACTGAAGCTTTCTTT. Translated: CAWSDGGLNTEAFF.

The chain joins TRBV24-1 to TRBJ2-3; 7 positions agree with TRBD1. Unmatched junction bases numbered 10, after V lost 4 bases and J lost 4 bases. Germline V gives CDR1 KGHDR, CDR2 SFDVKD. This CDR3 has 16 residues. The CDR3 region is CATSDPRGPIADTQYF. CDR3 nucleotide sequence: TGTGCCACCAGTGACCCGAGGGGGCCAATAGCAGATACGCAGTATTTT.

As DNA, the CDR3 is TGCGCCAGCGGAAGACAGACAGATCCGAGCTCCTACAATGAGCAGTTCTTC. Its translation is CASGRQTDPSSYNEQFF. The chain carries TRBV10-2 and TRBJ2-1; tentative D call: TRBD1 (5 bases). The germline V gene encodes CDR1 WSHSY and CDR2 SAAADI. The CDR3 is 17 residues long. V was cut by 8 bases and J by 0 bases, with 20 bases left in between.

V usage is TRBV13 and J usage is TRBJ2-7, with TRBD2 matching 13 bases. The trim removed 4 bases at V and 2 bases at J, leaving 2 bases unmatched. From germline, CDR1 is PRHDT and CDR2 FYEKMQ (reference sequence). The CDR3 length is 15 residues. The CDR3 reads CASSSTSGRAYEQYF. The CDR3 DNA reads TGTGCCAGCAGCTCTACTAGCGGGAGGGCCTACGAGCAGTACTTC.

A word on this clone: One junction end does not reproduce the germline sequence, and a read error may be involved. The J gene is TRBJ1-2, the V gene TRBV6-2 or TRBV6-3, with 7 bases fitting TRBD1. CDR1 MNHEY and CDR2 SVGEGT come from the germline V gene. CDR3 length: 11 amino acids. The CDR3 nucleotides read TGTGCCAGCAGTTCATTCCACAGGGGTGACTTC. Residues: CASSSFHRGDF.

J is TRBJ1-6 and V is TRBV19; 7 positions agree with TRBD1. In germline, CDR1 is LNHDA, CDR2 SQIVND (reference sequence). This CDR3 comprises 17 residues. V gave up 2 bases and J gave up 10 bases; unmatched junction bases: 14. The CDR3 DNA reads as TGTGCCAGTAGTATACATCCTCGACAGGGACGTCGATCACCCCTCCACTTT. Translating it yields CASSIHPRQGRRSPLHF. The full variable domain, completed using reference TRBV19 and TRBJ1-6, is DGGITQSPKYLFRKEGQNVTLSCEQNLNHDAMYWYRQDPGQGLRLIYYSQIVNDFQKGDIAEGYSVSREKKESFPLTVTSAQKNPTAFYLCASSIHPRQGRRSPLHFGNGTRLTVT.

This chain links TRBV16 with TRBJ2-7; 7 nucleotides line up with TRBD1. CDR3 length equals 17 residues. V was clipped by 2 bases and J by 0 bases; unmatched bases: 10. CDR1 is KGHSY and CDR2 is FQNENV in the germline V gene. This chain's CDR3 is CASSQPETGISSYEQYF. The CDR3 DNA sequence: TGTGCCAGCAGCCAACCGGAGACAGGGATTAGCTCCTACGAGCAGTACTTC.

The chain uses TRBV5-5 and TRBJ2-3; 9 nucleotides match TRBD1. The germline V gene encodes CDR1 SGHKS and CDR2 YYEKEE (reference sequence). Germline trimming cut 5 bases from V and 7 bases from J; bases unmatched to any gene: 11. This CDR3 is built from 15 residues. CDR3 protein: CASRRPGTGKYTQYF. Written as DNA, the CDR3 is TGTGCCAGCAGACGTCCCGGGACAGGGAAATATACGCAGTATTTT. Variable domain in full (rest from reference TRBV5-5 and TRBJ2-3): DAGVTQSPTHLIKTRGQQVTLRCSPISGHKSVSWYQQVLGQGPQFIFQYYEKEERGRGNFPDRFSARQFPNYSSELNVNALLLGDSALYLCASRRPGTGKYTQYFGPGTRLTVL.

V is TRBV25-1 and J is TRBJ2-7; TRBD1 matches 10 bases. Trimming removed 10 bases from V and 3 bases from J; junction bases left unmatched: 3. There are 12 residues in the CDR3. The germline V gene has CDR1 MGHDK and CDR2 SYGVNS. CDR3: CATGTGVYEQYF. As DNA, the CDR3 is TGTGCCACCGGGACAGGGGTCTACGAGCAGTACTTC.

This chain links TRBV15 with TRBJ2-7; D might be TRBD2 (5 bases). This CDR3 contains 17 residues. CDR1 is LNHNV, CDR2 YYDKDF, per germline (reference sequence). Trimming stripped 0 bases from V and 0 bases from J, with 15 bases between. Here the CDR3 DNA reads TGTGCCACCAGCAGAGATACCGAGCGGCGGATCTCCTACGAGCAGTACTTC. Translated, it gives CATSRDTERRISYEQYF.

This clone showed up just once. This rearrangement joins TRBV6-1 to TRBJ2-4, with a tentative D call TRBD2 (6 bases). This CDR3 spans 14 amino acids. V lost 2 bases, J lost 14 bases, and 19 bases lay in between. The germline gives CDR1 MNHNS, CDR2 SASEGT. CDR3 DNA: TGTGCCAGCAGTGAAAGGGCGACCCTTGGGGGGAAGTACTTC. Translated: CASSERATLGGKYF.

The chain couples TRBV7-2 to TRBJ1-3; 7 nucleotides match TRBD1. This CDR3 region has 16 residues. The germline CDR1 and CDR2 sequences are SGHTA and FQGNSA. The junction had 7 bases not matched to a gene; V was cut back by 3 bases and J by 2 bases. Written as DNA, the CDR3 is TGTGCCAGCAGCTTGAGGGGGCAAGGAGCTGGAAACACCATATATTTT. This codes for CASSLRGQGAGNTIYF.

The chain combines TRBV7-9 with TRBJ1-4; D remains unclear. There are 13 residues in the CDR3. The germline V gene has CDR1 SEHNR and CDR2 FQNEAQ (reference sequence). V lost 1 base, J lost 8 bases, and 8 bases lay in between. The CDR3 loop reads CASSLDPQEKLFF. The CDR3 nucleotides are TGTGCCAGCAGCTTAGATCCGCAGGAAAAACTGTTTTTT.